The 31 T cell receptor beta chains presented below share a single source sample, sequenced in a study of shared clonotypes between healthy human individuals. Some clones are missing from TCRdb's copy, which holds only in-frame ones; the method was immunoSEQ multiplex PCR. The data show hundreds of thousands of clones, around 79% seen once. The material sequenced was PBMCs. All receptors come from a woman between 35 and 50 years old in good health. Some clones in this sample may be carry-over from other donors' samples.

This clone was seen only a few times. The V call is TRBV6-1, the J call TRBJ2-2; tentative D call: TRBD1 (5 bases). CDR3 length: 13 residues. Germline V gives CDR1 MNHNS, CDR2 SASEGT. V lost 7 bases and J 3 bases, leaving 9 bases between the germline ends. CDR3 amino acids: CASNQGDTGELFF. The CDR3 DNA is TGTGCCAGCAACCAGGGTGACACCGGGGAGCTGTTTTTT.

The chain combines TRBV7-3 with TRBJ2-1; TRBD1 agrees at 8 bases. V shed 5 bases, J shed 1 base, and the junction held 4 bases outside the gene matches. Per the germline V gene, CDR1 is SGHTA and CDR2 is FQGTGA. The CDR3 runs to 15 residues. This CDR3 is CASSHDRGSYNEQFF. CDR3 in DNA: TGTGCCAGCAGCCATGACAGGGGTTCCTACAATGAGCAGTTCTTC.

This clone was seen more than once but under ten times. This rearrangement joins TRBV9 to TRBJ1-2, with D perhaps matching TRBD1 (5 bases). Trimming took off 4 bases at V and 4 bases at J, with 11 bases between the two ends. CDR1 is SGDLS, CDR2 YYNGEE, per germline. The CDR3 covers 13 residues. The CDR3 sequence is CASSILDSYGYTF. The DNA for the CDR3 is TGTGCCAGCAGCATCCTCGACAGCTATGGCTACACCTTC. The variable domain in full, completed from reference TRBV9 and TRBJ1-2, reads DSGVTQTPKHLITATGQRVTLRCSPRSGDLSVYWYQQSLDQGLQFLIQYYNGEERAKGNILERFSAQQFPDLHSELNLSSLELGDSALYFCASSILDSYGYTFGSGTRLTVV.

This clone was seen repeatedly, ten times or more. The same CDR3 arises from other DNA sequences in this sample as well. The rearrangement links TRBV7-9 to TRBJ1-1; no clear D. CDR3 length: 12 amino acids. Germline assignment: CDR1 SEHNR and CDR2 FQNEAQ (reference sequence). Between the trimmed V and J ends, which lost 2 bases and 0 bases, there was a span of 1 base. CDR3 nucleotide sequence: TGTGCCAGCAGCTTAATGAACACTGAAGCTTTCTTT. It yields the protein CASSLMNTEAFF.

This chain uses TRBV10-3 with TRBJ2-3; 11 bases map to TRBD2. This CDR3 contains 16 residues. Germline trimming cut 3 bases from V and 3 bases from J; bases unmatched to any gene: 5. Germline values: CDR1 ENHRY, CDR2 SYGVKD. The CDR3 here is CAISDSTSGRTDTQYF. Here the CDR3 DNA reads TGTGCCATCAGTGATAGTACTAGCGGGAGAACAGATACGCAGTATTTT.

This sequence joins TRBV5-1 and TRBJ2-7, with TRBD2 identical over 14 bases. Trimming at V came to 4 bases and at J to 2 bases, leaving 5 bases not matched to a gene. This CDR3 has 16 residues. Germline V lookup: CDR1 SGHRS, CDR2 YFSETQ. The CDR3 region has the DNA TGCGCCAGCAGCCCCCGGGGACTAGCGGGGGCCTACGAGCAGTACTTC. Protein: CASSPRGLAGAYEQYF. Supplemented by reference TRBV5-1 and TRBJ2-7, the full variable domain reads KAGVTQTPRYLIKTRGQQVTLSCSPISGHRSVSWYQQTPGQGLQFLFEYFSETQRNKGNFPGRFSGRQFSNSRSEMNVSTLELGDSALYLCASSPRGLAGAYEQYFGPGTRLTVT.

The rearrangement joins TRBV7-9 to TRBJ1-5, with D tentatively TRBD1 (6 bases). Trimming pared 1 base from V and 0 bases from J, leaving 10 bases between. The CDR3 has 16 amino acids. Germline V gene sequence: CDR1 SEHNR, CDR2 FQNEAQ (reference sequence). The CDR3 loop is CASSLETGYSNQPQHF. The CDR3 DNA reads TGTGCCAGCAGCTTAGAAACAGGGTATAGCAATCAGCCCCAGCATTTT.

This clone turned up a few times. The chain uses TRBV27 and TRBJ1-2, with D possibly TRBD1 on 5 matching bases. V lost 4 bases to trimming and J lost 4 bases, with 10 bases between them. Per germline, CDR1 MNHEY and CDR2 SMNVEV (reference sequence). The CDR3 has 13 amino acids. CDR3 sequence: CASSSGTVYGYTF. The CDR3 DNA follows: TGTGCCAGCAGTTCTGGGACGGTCTATGGCTACACCTTC.

In its sample, this clone was seen a few times. The rearrangement links TRBV7-9 to TRBJ1-2; D ambiguous. Germline V lookup: CDR1 SEHNR, CDR2 FQNEAQ (reference sequence). CDR3 length equals 14 residues. Deletions cut 4 bases from V and 7 bases from J, with 16 bases between. CDR3 sequence (DNA): TGTGCCAGCAGCTCCGCCGGCTATGAAAGTGGCTACACCTTC. Translating gives CASSSAGYESGYTF.

The chain links TRBV10-3 to TRBJ1-5; D remains ambiguous. Trimming removed 0 bases at V and 2 bases at J, with 11 bases between. Germline loops: CDR1 ENHRY, CDR2 SYGVKD. The CDR3 length is 16 residues. The DNA of the CDR3 is TGTGCCATCAGTGAGTCGGAGGAAGTGGGCAATCAGCCCCAGCATTTT. Protein: CAISESEEVGNQPQHF.

This clone was detected many times. The same CDR3 can be traced to other DNA sequences in this sample. This chain joins TRBV4-2 and TRBJ1-2; D unresolved. Trimming cost V 2 bases and J 0 bases, with 7 bases left between them. From germline, CDR1 is LGHNA and CDR2 YNFKEQ. The CDR3 totals 14 residues. CDR3 coding DNA: TGTGCCAGCAGCCAACAGAGAGCTAACTATGGCTACACCTTC. It codes for CASSQQRANYGYTF.

The rearrangement uses TRBV4-2 and TRBJ2-5, with 7 bases lining up with TRBD2. The end of the DNA aligns better with TRBJ2-7, so the J call may be wrong. This CDR3 has 14 amino acids. Germline values: CDR1 LGHNA, CDR2 YNFKEQ. The CDR3 loop is CASSQLDWGGEQYF. The DNA of the CDR3 is TGTGCCAGCAGCCAGCTTGATTGGGGGGGCGAGCAGTACTTC.

This clone was counted between two and nine times. The V call is TRBV10-3, the J call TRBJ1-2, with TRBD1 as a possible D gene (6 bases). The CDR3 extends over 13 amino acids. Germline V CDR1 and CDR2: ENHRY, SYGVKD. Trimming took off 8 bases at V and 8 bases at J, with 18 bases between the two ends. CDR3 sequence: CAIVKGGGDGYTF. The DNA of the CDR3 is TGTGCCATCGTCAAAGGGGGGGGCGACGGCTACACCTTC.

The sample holds a few counts of this clone. V and J are TRBV5-1 and TRBJ2-1, with 7 bases identical to TRBD2. This CDR3 comprises 15 residues. Trimming removed 1 base from V and 5 bases from J; junction bases left unmatched: 6. Germline CDR1 SGHRS, CDR2 YFSETQ. CDR3 DNA sequence: TGCGCCAGCAGCTTGTTGTCTAGCGGAGACAATGAGCAGTTCTTC. It codes for CASSLLSSGDNEQFF.

The chain is built from TRBV7-2 and TRBJ2-1, with 13 bases identical to TRBD2. The V and J ends lost 5 bases and 4 bases, in that order; junction bases with no gene match: 2. Germline V gene sequence: CDR1 SGHTA, CDR2 FQGNSA. The CDR3 is 15 amino acids. This CDR3 reads CASSPGLAGYNEQFF. The CDR3, as DNA: TGTGCCAGCAGCCCGGGACTAGCGGGGTACAATGAGCAGTTCTTC.

This clone was counted between two and nine times. At the DNA level, this CDR3 is encoded by other sequences in the same sample as well. CDR3 sequence reads: CASSSPTYEQYF. Here the CDR3 DNA reads TGTGCCAGCAGTTCCCCTACCTACGAGCAGTACTTC. The rearrangement links TRBV27 to TRBJ2-7; D remains unclear. With 4 bases removed from V and 2 bases from J, the gap between germline ends came to 6 bases. The germline gives CDR1 MNHEY, CDR2 SMNVEV (reference sequence). The CDR3 spans 12 residues.

This chain joins TRBV7-2 and TRBJ2-5, with D hard to call. The V end lost 4 bases, the J end lost 5 bases, and 20 bases lay between the germline ends. The CDR3 length is 16 residues. Per germline, CDR1 SGHTA and CDR2 FQGNSA. The CDR3 spells CASSSPFVMGFETQYF. CDR3 coding DNA: TGTGCCAGCAGCTCCCCCTTCGTAATGGGATTTGAGACCCAGTACTTC. The full variable domain, with the rest looked up from reference TRBV7-2 and TRBJ2-5, is GAGVSQSPSNKVTEKGKDVELRCDPISGHTALYWYRQSLGQGLEFLIYFQGNSAPDKSGLPSDRFSAERTGGSVSTLTIQRTQQEDSAVYLCASSSPFVMGFETQYFGPGTRLLVL.

The chain uses TRBV5-4 and TRBJ2-7; 7 bases are a match to TRBD2. The junction had 3 bases not matched to a gene; V was cut back by 4 bases and J by 2 bases. CDR1 and CDR2 from the germline V gene are SGHNT and YYREEE (reference sequence). The CDR3 runs to 13 residues. As DNA, the CDR3 is TGTGCCAGCAGCCCTGGGGGGGCCTACGAGCAGTACTTC. This sequence encodes CASSPGGAYEQYF.

The V call is TRBV10-3, the J call TRBJ1-2, with 8 bases that match TRBD1. The length of the CDR3 is 15 residues. Germline CDR1 is ENHRY and CDR2 is SYGVKD. The trim removed 4 bases at V and 3 bases at J, leaving 7 bases unmatched. CDR3 DNA: TGTGCCATCAGTGGGGACAGGTCCTCGGACTATGGCTACACCTTC. Its protein is CAISGDRSSDYGYTF.

The chain combines TRBV30 with TRBJ1-1; TRBD1 is a possible D gene (5 bases). CDR3 length equals 13 residues. The V gene lost 0 bases and the J gene lost 1 base, with 6 bases spanning the gap. Germline V gives CDR1 GTSNPN, CDR2 SVGIG (reference sequence). The CDR3 DNA is TGTGCCTGGAGTGTACAGGAGAACACTGAAGCTTTCTTT. It specifies CAWSVQENTEAFF.

This clone was detected a few times. The rearrangement uses TRBV20-1 and TRBJ2-7; unclear D gene. The CDR3 is made up of 11 amino acids. From germline, CDR1 is DFQATT and CDR2 SNEGSKA (reference sequence). V lost 0 bases and J lost 7, with 7 bases in between. The CDR3 DNA is TGCAGTGCTAGAGACCCCCAGGAGCAGTACTTC. Its protein is CSARDPQEQYF.

This clone was found many times. The J gene is TRBJ1-1, the V gene TRBV7-9, with 8 bases fitting TRBD1. The germline CDR1 and CDR2 sequences are SEHNR and FQNEAQ (reference sequence). After removal of 5 bases from V and 0 bases from J, the junction contained 5 bases not matched to a gene. The CDR3 runs 15 residues. For the CDR3, the DNA is TGTGCCAGCAGCCCGGACAGGGTCATGAACACTGAAGCTTTCTTT. Encoded protein: CASSPDRVMNTEAFF. Looking up the rest from reference TRBV7-9 and TRBJ1-1 gives the full variable domain: DTGVSQNPRHKITKRGQNVTFRCDPISEHNRLYWYRQTLGQGPEFLTYFQNEAQLEKSRLLSDRFSAERPKGSFSTLEIQRTEQGDSAMYLCASSPDRVMNTEAFFGQGTRLTVV.

This clone was seen a single time. The chain employs TRBV19 and TRBJ2-1; 8 bases agree with TRBD2. CDR1 is LNHDA and CDR2 is SQIVND in the germline V gene (reference sequence). Trimming cost V 4 bases and J 4 bases; bases outside gene matches: 9. This CDR3 spans 16 amino acids. The CDR3 DNA follows: TGTGCCAGTAGTAGGCGGGAGGCCATAAGGTACAATGAGCAGTTCTTC. This codes for CASSRREAIRYNEQFF. The complete variable domain, with remaining parts taken from reference TRBV19 and TRBJ2-1, reads DGGITQSPKYLFRKEGQNVTLSCEQNLNHDAMYWYRQDPGQGLRLIYYSQIVNDFQKGDIAEGYSVSREKKESFPLTVTSAQKNPTAFYLCASSRREAIRYNEQFFGPGTRLTVL.

To note about this clone: Other DNA sequences of this sample code for an identical CDR3. The chain couples TRBV6-1 to TRBJ1-1, with D possibly matching TRBD1 (6 bases). CDR1 and CDR2 from the germline V gene are MNHNS and SASEGT. This CDR3 comprises 12 residues. V lost 9 bases and J lost 3, with 11 bases in between. The CDR3 is CASRRGDTEAFF. DNA of the CDR3: TGTGCCAGTCGGAGGGGGGACACTGAAGCTTTCTTT.

The CDR3 DNA reads as TGCAGTCCAGGGATCCAAGAGACCCAGTACTTC. Amino acid sequence: CSPGIQETQYF. This chain links TRBV20-1 with TRBJ2-5, with TRBD1 as a possible D gene (5 bases). CDR3 length: 11 residues. Trimming removed 8 bases from V and 1 base from J, with 8 bases in between. Germline lookup yields CDR1 DFQATT and CDR2 SNEGSKA (reference sequence).

The V and J genes are TRBV7-6 and TRBJ2-5, with D perhaps TRBD1 or TRBD2 (5 bases each). The germline CDR1 and CDR2 sequences are SGHVS and FNYEAQ. The V gene lost 3 bases and the J gene lost 5 bases, with 10 bases spanning the gap. The CDR3 has 13 amino acids. This CDR3 reads CASSFSGQETQYF. In nucleotides, the CDR3 is TGTGCCAGCAGCTTCTCGGGGCAGGAGACCCAGTACTTC.

The chain employs TRBV7-3 and TRBJ2-2, with 8 bases that match TRBD2. Germline V CDR1 and CDR2: SGHTA, FQGTGA. The CDR3 sequence is 16 residues long. Unmatched junction bases numbered 7, after V lost 1 base and J lost 6 bases. The CDR3 protein is CASSLMMAGGAGELFF. DNA of the CDR3: TGTGCCAGCAGCTTAATGATGGCGGGAGGTGCCGGGGAGCTGTTTTTT.

V is TRBV30 and J is TRBJ1-5; D perhaps matches TRBD1 (6 bases). Germline V lookup: CDR1 GTSNPN, CDR2 SVGIG (reference sequence). This CDR3 contains 14 residues. V was clipped by 1 base and J by 3 bases, with 10 bases between them. The CDR3 is CAWSEGQINQPQHF. Written as DNA, the CDR3 is TGTGCCTGGAGTGAAGGACAGATCAATCAGCCCCAGCATTTT.

This clone was counted between two and nine times. The chain uses TRBV28 and TRBJ1-4, with D unclear. Trimming took off 3 bases at V and 8 bases at J, with 13 bases between the two ends. The length of the CDR3 is 14 residues. Germline V gives CDR1 MDHEN, CDR2 SYDVKM. CDR3: CASSFSGVGEKLFF. As DNA, the CDR3 is TGTGCCAGCAGTTTCAGTGGAGTAGGGGAAAAACTGTTTTTT.

This clone has ten or more counts. This chain uses TRBV28 with TRBJ1-1, with D uncertain. The length of the CDR3 is 14 residues. Germline loops: CDR1 MDHEN, CDR2 SYDVKM. V lost 7 bases, J lost 1 base, and 13 bases lay in between. The CDR3 loop reads CASKTPDRNTEAFF. In nucleotides, the CDR3 is TGTGCCAGCAAAACACCCGACCGGAACACTGAAGCTTTCTTT. Supplemented by reference TRBV28 and TRBJ1-1, the full variable domain reads DVKVTQSSRYLVKRTGEKVFLECVQDMDHENMFWYRQDPGLGLRLIYFSYDVKMKEKGDIPEGYSVSREKKERFSLILESASTNQTSMYLCASKTPDRNTEAFFGQGTRLTVV.

The V call is TRBV5-4, the J call TRBJ2-3; 11 nucleotides align to TRBD2. With 1 base clipped from V and 6 bases from J, the junction kept 10 bases outside the gene matches. In germline, CDR1 is SGHNT, CDR2 YYREEE (reference sequence). CDR3 length equals 17 residues. The CDR3 protein is CASSLRLAGGPLDTQYF. As DNA, the CDR3 is TGTGCCAGCAGCTTGCGTCTAGCGGGAGGCCCTCTCGATACGCAGTATTTT.